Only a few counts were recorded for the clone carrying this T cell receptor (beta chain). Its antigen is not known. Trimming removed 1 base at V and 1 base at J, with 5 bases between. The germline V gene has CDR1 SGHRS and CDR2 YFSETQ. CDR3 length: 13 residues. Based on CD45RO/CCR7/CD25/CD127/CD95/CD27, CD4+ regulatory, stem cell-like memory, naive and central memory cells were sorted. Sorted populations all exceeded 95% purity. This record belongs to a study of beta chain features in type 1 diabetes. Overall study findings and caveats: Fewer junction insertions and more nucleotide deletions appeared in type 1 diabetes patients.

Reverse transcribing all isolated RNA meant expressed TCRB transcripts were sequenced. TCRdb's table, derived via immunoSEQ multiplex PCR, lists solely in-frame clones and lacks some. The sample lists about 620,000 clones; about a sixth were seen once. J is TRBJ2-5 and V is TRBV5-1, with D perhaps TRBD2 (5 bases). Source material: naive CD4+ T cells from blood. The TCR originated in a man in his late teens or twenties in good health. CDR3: CASSLTSQETQYF. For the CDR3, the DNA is TGCGCCAGCAGCTTGACTAGCCAAGAGACCCAGTACTTC.